Shown below are 8 T cell receptor beta chains from a single sample sequenced in a study of blood T cell repertoires in COVID-19. Sequenced by immunoSEQ multiplex PCR; TCRdb stores in-frame clones only, minus some. The sample lists roughly 48,000 clones; 93% were seen once. The sequencing sample was made of peripheral blood. The receptors come from a man in his fifties or sixties with COVID-19, enrolled during active disease.

This clone was recorded only once. The J gene is TRBJ1-2, the V gene TRBV10-3; weak D call: TRBD1 (5 bases). Trimming removed 0 bases at V and 3 bases at J, with 8 bases between. The germline V gene has CDR1 ENHRY and CDR2 SYGVKD. The CDR3 extends over 14 amino acids. CDR3 sequence (DNA): TGTGCCATCAGTGAGTCACAGGCCTACTATGGCTACACCTTC. Amino acids: CAISESQAYYGYTF.

The chain combines TRBV5-1 with TRBJ2-7, with 8 bases fitting TRBD1. This CDR3 has 15 residues. Germline lookup yields CDR1 SGHRS and CDR2 YFSETQ. V trimming: 2 bases; J trimming: 0 bases; junction bases outside the gene matches: 4. The CDR3 reads CASSLTGQASYEQYF. As DNA, the CDR3 is TGCGCCAGCAGCTTAACGGGACAGGCCTCCTACGAGCAGTACTTC.

This clone was observed a few times. The V call is TRBV19, the J call TRBJ2-7; possibly TRBD1 for D (5 bases). V was pared by 2 bases and J by 3 bases, with 14 bases between. In germline, CDR1 is LNHDA, CDR2 SQIVND (reference sequence). CDR3 size: 15 residues. The CDR3: CASSISTAYNYEQYF. The CDR3 region has the DNA TGTGCCAGTAGTATATCGACAGCATACAACTACGAGCAGTACTTC.

V usage is TRBV6-5 and J usage is TRBJ1-5; 8 bases align to TRBD1. CDR3 length: 14 amino acids. Germline V CDR1 and CDR2: MNHEY, SVGAGI. V was clipped by 10 bases and J by 3 bases; unmatched bases: 8. The CDR3: CATSTGAPNQPQHF. CDR3 DNA: TGTGCCACTTCGACAGGGGCCCCCAATCAGCCCCAGCATTTT.

The CDR3 loop reads CASRVRALNTEAFF. The CDR3 DNA sequence: TGCGCCAGCCGGGTCAGGGCCTTGAACACTGAAGCTTTCTTT. The gene calls are TRBV10-2 and TRBJ1-1, with TRBD1 as a possible D gene (5 bases). The germline V gene encodes CDR1 WSHSY and CDR2 SAAADI. The CDR3 covers 14 residues. With 8 bases removed from V and 0 bases from J, the gap between germline ends came to 13 bases.

The CDR3 DNA reads as TGTGCCAGCAGCCAAGGGGACGGGACTTGGGGCTACACCTTC. It specifies CASSQGDGTWGYTF. The chain recombines TRBV3-1 (or the pseudogene TRBV3-2) with TRBJ1-2; TRBD1 might be the D (5 bases). Germline lookup yields CDR1 LGHDT and CDR2 YNNKEL (reference sequence). The length of the CDR3 is 14 residues. Trimming cost V 1 base and J 8 bases, with 14 bases left between them.

The chain couples TRBV6-5 to TRBJ1-3; the D is unclear. With 2 bases removed from V and 0 bases from J, the gap between germline ends came to 8 bases. This CDR3 has 15 amino acids. The V gene's germline CDR1 is MNHEY and CDR2 SVGAGI. CDR3 amino acids: CASSYESPSGNTIYF. CDR3 nucleotides: TGTGCCAGCAGTTACGAGTCCCCCTCTGGAAACACCATATATTTT.

The V and J genes are TRBV14 and TRBJ2-2, with 10 bases lining up with TRBD2. Trimming removed 4 bases from V and 0 bases from J; junction bases left unmatched: 2. The CDR3 consists of 16 residues. Per the germline V gene, CDR1 is SGHDN and CDR2 is FVKESK. CDR3 in DNA: TGTGCCAGCAGCCGGACTAGCGGAGCGAACACCGGGGAGCTGTTTTTT. It encodes CASSRTSGANTGELFF.